This T cell receptor (beta chain) was recovered during a study of blood T cell repertoires in COVID-19. Overall study context: Italy, Spain and the United States were the sources of the convalescent and acute COVID-19 samples.

The CDR3 totals 18 residues. V was pared by 5 bases and J by 5 bases, with 22 bases between. Germline CDR1 is LNHDA and CDR2 is SQIVND (reference sequence). The assay was immunoSEQ multiplex PCR, and TCRdb's table has in-frame clones only and misses some. The data hold fewer than 90,000 clones, with 88% observed a single time. The material sequenced was peripheral blood. The sequence was collected from a man aged 60-69 years with acute or convalescent COVID-19. This chain joins TRBV19 and TRBJ1-6; D is unresolved. The CDR3 DNA follows: TGTGCCAGTAGTCCCTCGGGCGGGTCAGAAGTCGATAATTCACCCCTCCACTTT. Translating it yields CASSPSGGSEVDNSPLHF. The whole variable domain, filled in from reference TRBV19 and TRBJ1-6, reads DGGITQSPKYLFRKEGQNVTLSCEQNLNHDAMYWYRQDPGQGLRLIYYSQIVNDFQKGDIAEGYSVSREKKESFPLTVTSAQKNPTAFYLCASSPSGGSEVDNSPLHFGNGTRLTVT.